The clone carrying this T cell receptor beta chain was observed a few times. Its target is unknown. Expressed TCRB transcripts got sequenced, as all isolated RNA was reverse transcribed. The method was immunoSEQ multiplex PCR; TCRdb's version includes in-frame clones alone and lacks a portion of them. The sample consists of 310,000 or so clones, 9.5% to 12% of them appearing once. CDR1 is SNHLY, CDR2 FYNNEI, per germline. Between the trimmed V and J ends, which lost 5 bases and 4 bases, there was a span of 11 bases. This CDR3 is 14 amino acids long. This sample is drawn from a study of beta chain features in type 1 diabetes. Study information: No patient-donor differences in age, gender, total cells or subset yield. Study-wide findings and caveats: Comparison showed that naive, central memory and Treg TCRB repertoires appeared more similar among patients than among healthy donors. Here, the possible influence of HLA type (on TCRB rearrangement) remained unresolved.

Sequencing input: naive CD4+ T cells from blood. The sequence derives from a woman in her 30s in good health. The chain joins TRBV2 to TRBJ2-2; D perhaps matches TRBD1 (5 bases). As DNA, the CDR3 is TGTGCCAGCAGTAAAGGGGCGCGCACCGGGGAGCTGTTTTTT. Its translation is CASSKGARTGELFF.